The subject of this entry is one T cell receptor (beta chain). Its antigen remains unknown. This entry comes from a study of T-cell memory formation after mild COVID-19. TCRdb fed the 5' RACE reads into MiXCR, producing one record per CDR3 protein. The sample carries around 250,000 distinct CDR3 sequences, just over 15% recorded once. V dropped 3 bases and J dropped 3 bases, with 17 bases sitting between them. The germline gives CDR1 KGHDR, CDR2 SFDVKD. The CDR3 is 17 residues long. Broader study findings: Mostly located in CM and EM were contracting CD4+ clones, with contracting CD8+ clones located in EMRA. Unconfirmed was the SARS-CoV-2 specificity of second-wave clones that peaked on day 37.

The specimen was PBMCs or a T cell subset sorted from them (not recorded which). The receptor was isolated from an adult woman who had mild COVID-19 (a few samples of this study predate the infection). Cell type and time point are not known. The J gene is TRBJ2-1, the V gene TRBV24-1, with D perhaps matching TRBD1 or TRBD2 (6 bases each). CDR3 residues: CATSDTWRGVLYNEQFF. The CDR3 DNA sequence: TGTGCCACCAGTGATACTTGGAGGGGGGTCCTCTACAATGAGCAGTTCTTC.